The 2 T cell receptor beta chains given below trace back to one sample, sequenced in a study of beta chain features in type 1 diabetes. Overall study results and limits: Moderate but significant shortening of TCRB CDR3s was recorded in all four CD4+ subsets from Type 1 diabetes patients.

Expressed TCRB transcripts were sequenced because the entire RNA isolate underwent reverse transcription. Data came from immunoSEQ multiplex PCR; TCRdb stores just in-frame clones and leaves some out. The repertoire includes 630,000 or so clones, around 15% of them detected once, and approximately 0.043% sits in the top ten. Their recognized antigens are unknown. Sequences were obtained from naive CD4+ T cells from blood. These receptors came from a man aged 18-30 years with type 1 diabetes.

This clone was seen more than once but under ten times. No DNA is shown, since the ends of the CDR3 on it are uncertain; the CDR3 is the one TCRdb lists. CDR3 sequence: CASSFGDGTRGTQYF. The chain has TRBV28 and TRBJ2-5; the table assigns TRBD2, which was not confirmed against the DNA. The germline V gene has CDR1 MDHEN and CDR2 SYDVKM. The CDR3 is 15 amino acids in total, end residues counted.

This CDR3 is CASLGTGNTEAFF. The CDR3 coding sequence is TGTGCCAGTCTTGGGACAGGCAACACTGAAGCTTTCTTT. The V and J genes are TRBV6-1 and TRBJ1-1; 8 bases fit TRBD1. The V and J ends lost 9 bases and 2 bases, in that order; junction bases with no gene match: 5. There are 13 residues in the CDR3. Germline-derived CDR1 and CDR2 are MNHNS and SASEGT.